Listed below are T cell receptor beta chains from one sample, sequenced in a study of CD8+ T cells in alopecia areata. Produced via immunoSEQ multiplex PCR; TCRdb's table is partial and in-frame only. The sample records over 150,000 clones, approximately 55% being singletons. This sample comprised CD8+ T cells sorted from blood, obtained at week 24, from a patient treated with tofacitinib. These receptors were obtained from a human donor with alopecia areata. CDR3s include the opening cysteine and the closing phenylalanine or tryptophan. D genes are given only for firm matches. The size field is filled for only some rows; it gives once, few, many or a size class.

cdr3_nt	cdr3_aa	clone_size	v_call	j_call	d_call
TGTGCCAGCAGTTTATCGGGGCGGAGCTCCTACAATGAGCAGTTCTTC	CASSLSGRSSYNEQFF	.	TRBV27	TRBJ2-1	.
TGTGCCAGCAGTTCCCACAGGGGGACTGGCACTGAAGCTTTCTTT	CASSSHRGTGTEAFF	.	TRBV6-5	TRBJ1-1	TRBD1
TGTGCCAGCAGCTCGACGTTTCGATTTAACACCGGGGAGCTGTTTTTT	CASSSTFRFNTGELFF	.	TRBV9	TRBJ2-2	.
TGTGCCAGCGCTAAGGACAAGGACACAGATACGCAGTATTTT	CASAKDKDTDTQYF	.	TRBV7-9	TRBJ2-3	.
TGCAGCGTTCCAGGGGATGGCTACACCTTC	CSVPGDGYTF	.	TRBV29-1	TRBJ1-2	.
TGTGCCAGCAGCTTAAATAGCGGGGACCTCCAAGAGACCCAGTACTTC	CASSLNSGDLQETQYF	few	TRBV7-3	TRBJ2-5	TRBD2
TGTGCCAGCAGCCAACAGGCGGGCGGATCGGAAGGCTACACCTTC	CASSQQAGGSEGYTF	.	TRBV7-3	TRBJ1-2	.
TGTGCCAGCAGCCGACAGACCGGGGGGCCAGATACGCAGTATTTT	CASSRQTGGPDTQYF	.	TRBV6-5	TRBJ2-3	.
TGTGCCAGTAGTATAGGGGACGGGATTACCATTAATTCACCCCTCCACTTT	CASSIGDGITINSPLHF	few	TRBV19	TRBJ1-6	.
TGTGCCTGGAGTCTTCAACGAGGGGCGCGGTATGGCTACACCTTC	CAWSLQRGARYGYTF	.	TRBV30	TRBJ1-2	.
TGTGCCTGGAGTGAAAGGGTGGGCTCCTACAATGAGCAGTTCTTC	CAWSERVGSYNEQFF	.	TRBV30	TRBJ2-1	.
TGCGCCAGCAGCCAGACGTCTACAGGGGGCATGGAGACCCAGTACTTC	CASSQTSTGGMETQYF	.	TRBV4-1	TRBJ2-5	TRBD1
TGTGCCTGGAGTGTAGGAGGGGCAAACGGCTACACCTTC	CAWSVGGANGYTF	.	TRBV30	TRBJ1-2	.
TGTGCCAGCACGTTAGGGAGCGGTTACAATGAGCAGTTCTTC	CASTLGSGYNEQFF	.	TRBV25-1	TRBJ2-1	.
TGTGCCAGCAGCTTAGGCCCCGAAGCTTTCTTT	CASSLGPEAFF	.	TRBV11-1	TRBJ1-1	.
TGTGCCAGTAGTGATTTACAGGGAGGCACGGGCTACGAGCAGTACTTC	CASSDLQGGTGYEQYF	few	TRBV19	TRBJ2-7	.
TGCAGCGTTGAGACTAGCTCCTACGAGCAGTACTTC	CSVETSSYEQYF	medium-sized	TRBV29-1	TRBJ2-7	.
TGCGCCAGCAGCCAAGATCTCGGGAGCCTCTCCTACAATGAGCAGTTCTTC	CASSQDLGSLSYNEQFF	.	TRBV4-1	TRBJ2-1	.
TGCAGCGTTGAGCTAGCGGGGGACTCCTACAATGAGCAGTTCTTC	CSVELAGDSYNEQFF	few	TRBV29-1	TRBJ2-1	TRBD2
TGTGCCAGTAGACAGGGGGGTGAAGAGACCCAGTACTTC	CASRQGGEETQYF	.	TRBV19	TRBJ2-5	TRBD1
TGTGCCAGCAGCCCCACCCACACAGGGCCCGGCTACACCTTC	CASSPTHTGPGYTF	.	TRBV5-6	TRBJ1-2	.
TGTGCCGGACGACAGCCCTGGGGACCAAAAGAAGCTTTCTTT	CAGRQPWGPKEAFF	.	TRBV7-9	TRBJ1-1	.
TGTGCCAGCAGCCCTCGAGTCCTTGGGGAGCTGTTTTTT	CASSPRVLGELFF	.	TRBV9	TRBJ2-2	.
TGTGCCAGCAGCTTAGCGCTGGGGATTCACGAGCAGTACTTC	CASSLALGIHEQYF	.	TRBV7-9	TRBJ2-7	.
TGTGCCAGCATCGGGGAGTGGAGGGCCCGGGGGGTTCTAAACAATGAGCAGTTCTTC	CASIGEWRARGVLNNEQFF	.	TRBV2	TRBJ2-1	TRBD2
TGCGCCAGCAGTGAGCTCGGGTGGAGCGACGAGCAGTACTTC	CASSELGWSDEQYF	few	TRBV10-1	TRBJ2-7	.
TGTGCCAGCAGCTCTTTAGCGGGGGATAGATTTAGCACAGATACGCAGTATTTT	CASSSLAGDRFSTDTQYF	few	TRBV5-6	TRBJ2-3	TRBD2
TGCAGCGTTGATCCGGGACAGGGGATCTATGAGCAGTTCTTC	CSVDPGQGIYEQFF	.	TRBV29-1	TRBJ2-1	TRBD1
TGTGCCAGCAGCTCGGGGACAGGCTACAATGAGCAGTTCTTC	CASSSGTGYNEQFF	few	TRBV7-7	TRBJ2-1	TRBD1
TGCGCCAGCAGCCAAGGGTCCGAGGGGCTCGAGACCCAGTACTTC	CASSQGSEGLETQYF	few	TRBV4-3	TRBJ2-5	.
TGTGCCAGCAGCTTGAAGGTAGACAATGAGCAGTTCTTC	CASSLKVDNEQFF	few	TRBV7-9	TRBJ2-1	.
TGTGCCAGCAGTGTAACGGGGTTGAACACTGAAGCTTTCTTT	CASSVTGLNTEAFF	.	TRBV25-1	TRBJ1-1	.
TGTGCCAGCAGCTTGGGACAGTTAAACAATCAGCCCCAGCATTTT	CASSLGQLNNQPQHF	.	TRBV5-6	TRBJ1-5	.
TGCAGCGTTGCAGGACACGGAGCGAACACTGAAGCTTTCTTT	CSVAGHGANTEAFF	.	TRBV29-1	TRBJ1-1	.
TGCGCCAGCAGCCAAGCCCGCTTCATCACGAACACTGAAGCTTTCTTT	CASSQARFITNTEAFF	once	TRBV4-3	TRBJ1-1	.
TGCGCCAGCAGCCAGTACCCGGTGATTGTTAACACTGAAGCTTTCTTT	CASSQYPVIVNTEAFF	.	TRBV4-1	TRBJ1-1	.
TGTGCCAGCAGCGTCGGCAGCTCCTACGAGCAGTACTTC	CASSVGSSYEQYF	.	TRBV9	TRBJ2-7	.
TGTGCCAGCAGCAAAGTAAAGATACTAGCCAAAAACATTCAGTACTTC	CASSKVKILAKNIQYF	.	TRBV21-1	TRBJ2-4	.
TGTGCCACCAGCACGTCCGGGACAGGCCTCTACGAGCAGTACTTC	CATSTSGTGLYEQYF	.	TRBV15	TRBJ2-7	TRBD1
TGTGCCAGCAGCATAGGACAGGGGGAGTACGAGCAGTACTTC	CASSIGQGEYEQYF	.	TRBV7-2	TRBJ2-7	TRBD1
TGTGCCAGCAGCTTGGAAAGCGAGTCATTCTACAATGAGCAGTTCTTC	CASSLESESFYNEQFF	few	TRBV5-6	TRBJ2-1	.
TGTGCCAGCAGCGGGACCTCGGGCACAGATACGCAGTATTTT	CASSGTSGTDTQYF	once	TRBV11-2	TRBJ2-3	.
TGTGCCAGCAGCTTCGTTCATGAGCAGTTCTTC	CASSFVHEQFF	.	TRBV7-9	TRBJ2-1	.
TGCAGCGTTTCCGGGAACACTGAAGCTTTCTTT	CSVSGNTEAFF	few	TRBV29-1	TRBJ1-1	.
TGTGCCTGTAAAGAGGGTGGGGATAATTCACCCCTCCACTTT	CACKEGGDNSPLHF	.	TRBV30	TRBJ1-6	.
TGTGCCAGCTATAATAGCTTCTACGAGCAGTACTTC	CASYNSFYEQYF	.	TRBV27	TRBJ2-7	.
TGTGCCAGCAGCAGACGAGGGGAGGCCAACACTGAAGCTTTCTTT	CASSRRGEANTEAFF	.	TRBV11-2	TRBJ1-1	.